This TCR beta chain came from a study of blood T cell repertoires in COVID-19. Overall study: The study drew acute and convalescent COVID-19 samples from the United States, Italy and Spain. PBMCs, B-cell-depleted T cells, or T cells were the source of the cDNA or gDNA that made up the material.

This clone has a single count. Per the authors' pipeline: Reference gene primer amplification gave estimated nucleated cell counts. Profiling relied on immunoSEQ multiplex PCR, and the TCRdb table lists in-frame clones only, not all of them. V and J calls and clone size are copied from that table; D and trimming were computed from the DNA. This table has some 80,000 clones, more than 75% appearing once. The sequenced sample consisted of peripheral blood. The sequence came from a human donor in a cohort sampled during active COVID-19.

CDR3 loop: CAWRDRERLNTEAFF. CDR3 bases: TGTGCCTGGAGGGACAGGGAACGATTGAACACTGAAGCTTTCTTT. The V and J genes are TRBV30 and TRBJ1-1; 8 bases fit TRBD1. Germline V gene lookup returns CDR1 GTSNPN and CDR2 SVGIG (reference sequence). The CDR3 spans 15 residues. V was clipped by 3 bases and J by 0 bases; unmatched bases: 6.